Listed below are T cell receptor beta chains from one sample, sequenced in a study of T-cell memory formation after mild COVID-19. Each CDR3 protein gets one entry after TCRdb re-called the 5' RACE reads with MiXCR. Found here are under 400,000 distinct CDR3 sequences, around 27% of them singletons; the top ten hold approximately 13%. The sequenced sample was PBMCs or a T cell subset sorted from them (not recorded which). The receptors were sampled from an adult woman who had mild COVID-19 (a few samples of this study predate the infection). Cell type and time point are not known. The CDR3 runs from the conserved cysteine through the conserved F or W. The D gene is left open where the match is weak. Size is omitted from some rows. Given values are once, few, many or a class for expanded clones.

size: few; V: TRBV15; D: TRBD2; J: TRBJ2-7; CDR3: CATSRGVYQRGDHEQYF; DNA: TGTGCCACCAGCAGAGGCGTTTACCAGCGGGGGGACCACGAGCAGTACTTC
size: NA; V: TRBV7-9; D: TRBD1; J: TRBJ2-7; CDR3: CALVHLSDRGYEQYF; DNA: TGCGCGCTGGTCCACCTGTCGGACAGGGGTTACGAGCAGTACTTC
size: NA; V: TRBV6-5; D: NA; J: TRBJ2-3; CDR3: CASSLTGWGTDTQYF; DNA: TGTGCCAGCAGTTTGACAGGCTGGGGCACAGATACGCAGTATTTT
size: few; V: TRBV20-1; D: TRBD2; J: TRBJ2-3; CDR3: CSARDRLAGITDTQYF; DNA: TGCAGTGCTAGAGATCGACTAGCGGGTATCACAGATACGCAGTATTTT
size: NA; V: TRBV9; D: NA; J: TRBJ2-7; CDR3: CASSPSRHIGADLHYEQYF; DNA: TGTGCCAGCAGCCCAAGTCGGCATATCGGGGCGGACCTGCACTACGAGCAGTACTTC
size: NA; V: TRBV6-5; D: NA; J: TRBJ1-6; CDR3: CASSYSLGVNSPLHF; DNA: TGTGCCAGCAGTTACTCGTTAGGGGTTAATTCACCCCTCCACTTT
size: once; V: TRBV7-9; D: TRBD1; J: TRBJ1-2; CDR3: CASSRDSEGYGYTF; DNA: TGTGCCAGCAGCAGGGACAGCGAGGGGTATGGCTACACCTTC
size: few; V: TRBV14; D: NA; J: TRBJ1-6; CDR3: CASSQDITHRLGSPLHF; DNA: TGTGCCAGCAGCCAAGATATAACCCACCGACTGGGATCACCCCTCCACTTT
size: few; V: TRBV25-1; D: NA; J: TRBJ1-5; CDR3: CASSQGASNQPQHF; DNA: TGTGCCAGCAGTCAAGGGGCGAGCAATCAGCCCCAGCATTTT
size: many; V: TRBV3-1; D: NA; J: TRBJ1-1; CDR3: CASSQGGNTEAFF; DNA: TGTGCCAGCAGCCAAGGGGGGAACACTGAAGCTTTCTTT
size: NA; V: TRBV6-2/TRBV6-3; D: TRBD1; J: TRBJ2-1; CDR3: CASSPGTGYSYNEQFF; DNA: TGTGCCAGCAGCCCCGGGACAGGTTATTCCTACAATGAGCAGTTCTTC
size: many; V: TRBV4-2; D: TRBD2; J: TRBJ2-3; CDR3: CASSQGSSGSTDTQYF; DNA: TGTGCCAGCAGCCAAGGGTCTAGCGGGAGCACAGATACGCAGTATTTT
size: NA; V: TRBV12-5; D: NA; J: TRBJ2-3; CDR3: CASGSRSGGTDTQYF; DNA: TGTGCTAGTGGTTCCCGGTCAGGGGGGACAGATACGCAGTATTTT
size: NA; V: TRBV7-8; D: TRBD1; J: TRBJ1-4; CDR3: CASSSDRANEKLFF; DNA: TGTGCCAGCAGCTCGGACAGGGCTAATGAAAAACTGTTTTTT
size: few; V: TRBV2; D: TRBD2; J: TRBJ2-1; CDR3: CASSEGASGRSSYNEQFF; DNA: TGTGCCAGCAGTGAAGGGGCTAGCGGAAGAAGCTCCTACAATGAGCAGTTCTTC
size: few; V: TRBV5-1; D: NA; J: TRBJ1-1; CDR3: CASSFEQVATEAFF; DNA: TGCGCCAGCAGCTTTGAACAGGTGGCCACTGAAGCTTTCTTT
size: NA; V: TRBV7-8; D: NA; J: TRBJ2-4; CDR3: CASSLARSGRAKNIQYF; DNA: TGTGCCAGCAGCTTAGCTCGGTCAGGGAGAGCCAAAAACATTCAGTACTTC
size: NA; V: TRBV7-2; D: TRBD2; J: TRBJ2-3; CDR3: CASSLDSGGVNTQYF; DNA: TGTGCCAGCAGCTTAGATAGCGGGGGTGTAAATACGCAGTATTTT
size: NA; V: TRBV3-1; D: TRBD2; J: TRBJ2-3; CDR3: CASSQVLAGGFTDTQYF; DNA: TGTGCCAGCAGCCAAGTCTTGGCGGGGGGTTTCACAGATACGCAGTATTTT
size: once; V: TRBV29-1; D: NA; J: TRBJ2-7; CDR3: CSVEETTGDGSYEQYF; DNA: TGCAGCGTTGAAGAAACCACCGGGGACGGGTCCTACGAGCAGTACTTC
size: many; V: TRBV4-1; D: NA; J: TRBJ2-6; CDR3: CASSQEASGANVLTF; DNA: TGCGCCAGCAGCCAAGAAGCCTCTGGGGCCAACGTCCTGACTTTC
size: NA; V: TRBV10-3; D: NA; J: TRBJ2-1; CDR3: CAISEAPWSNEQFF; DNA: TGTGCCATCAGTGAGGCCCCATGGAGCAATGAGCAGTTCTTC
size: NA; V: TRBV29-1; D: TRBD1; J: TRBJ2-5; CDR3: CSVEGQQETQYF; DNA: TGCAGCGTTGAGGGACAGCAAGAGACCCAGTACTTC
size: NA; V: TRBV7-8; D: NA; J: TRBJ2-1; CDR3: CASSGGGGRLEQFF; DNA: TGTGCCAGCAGCGGGGGCGGAGGGAGGCTTGAGCAGTTCTTC
size: NA; V: TRBV5-1; D: NA; J: TRBJ2-2; CDR3: CASSLDSVGAGELFF; DNA: TGCGCCAGCAGCTTGGATTCGGTAGGGGCCGGGGAGCTGTTTTTT
size: NA; V: TRBV2; D: NA; J: TRBJ2-1; CDR3: CASSEAGAWDEQFF; DNA: TGTGCCAGCAGTGAAGCAGGGGCGTGGGATGAGCAGTTCTTC
size: few; V: TRBV2; D: NA; J: TRBJ2-1; CDR3: CARTSSPSYNEQFF; DNA: TGTGCCAGGACCTCTAGCCCCTCCTACAATGAGCAGTTCTTC
size: NA; V: TRBV10-3; D: NA; J: TRBJ2-6; CDR3: CAISEGPIPSDGANVLTF; DNA: TGTGCCATCAGTGAGGGTCCCATTCCTTCCGACGGGGCCAACGTCCTGACTTTC
size: NA; V: TRBV15; D: TRBD2; J: TRBJ2-2; CDR3: CATSLQRGGSFGELFF; DNA: TGTGCCACCAGCCTGCAGCGGGGGGGTTCATTCGGGGAGCTGTTTTTT
size: many; V: TRBV12-3/TRBV12-4; D: NA; J: TRBJ2-1; CDR3: CASSTKGSGGGDEQFF; DNA: TGTGCCAGCAGCACAAAGGGGTCGGGGGGCGGTGATGAGCAGTTCTTC
size: NA; V: TRBV29-1; D: TRBD1; J: TRBJ2-5; CDR3: CSVYRQGETQYF; DNA: TGCAGCGTTTACCGACAGGGTGAGACCCAGTACTTC
size: few; V: TRBV3-1; D: NA; J: TRBJ2-1; CDR3: CASSQRWGNEQFF; DNA: TGTGCCAGCAGCCAAAGGTGGGGCAATGAGCAGTTCTTC
size: NA; V: TRBV4-1; D: TRBD2; J: TRBJ2-7; CDR3: CASSQVLAGVHEQYF; DNA: TGCGCCAGCAGCCAAGTTCTAGCGGGAGTCCACGAGCAGTACTTC
size: NA; V: TRBV6-5; D: NA; J: TRBJ1-1; CDR3: CASSGQKNTEAFF; DNA: TGTGCCAGCAGCGGACAGAAGAACACTGAAGCTTTCTTT
size: NA; V: TRBV11-3; D: NA; J: TRBJ1-1; CDR3: CASSPGGELNTEAFF; DNA: TGTGCCAGCAGTCCCGGGGGGGAATTGAACACTGAAGCTTTCTTT
size: few; V: TRBV7-9; D: NA; J: TRBJ2-5; CDR3: CASSLVLTGEQETQYF; DNA: TGTGCCAGCAGCTTAGTCTTGACGGGAGAGCAAGAGACCCAGTACTTC
size: few; V: TRBV7-3; D: NA; J: TRBJ2-3; CDR3: CASSLTSGPDTQYF; DNA: TGTGCCAGCAGCTTAACGTCGGGACCAGATACGCAGTATTTT
size: few; V: TRBV12-3/TRBV12-4; D: TRBD2; J: TRBJ2-3; CDR3: CASGTSGGTSTDTQYF; DNA: TGTGCCAGCGGGACTAGCGGGGGAACTAGCACAGATACGCAGTATTTT
size: NA; V: TRBV12-3/TRBV12-4; D: NA; J: TRBJ1-6; CDR3: CASMSGFGNSPLHF; DNA: TGTGCCAGCATGTCGGGTTTCGGTAATTCACCCCTCCACTTT
size: few; V: TRBV20-1; D: NA; J: TRBJ2-2; CDR3: CSARAGGTANTGELFF; DNA: TGCAGTGCTAGAGCTGGAGGGACAGCGAACACCGGGGAGCTGTTTTTT
size: NA; V: TRBV9; D: NA; J: TRBJ2-7; CDR3: CASSVGQAAYEQYF; DNA: TGTGCCAGCAGCGTAGGGCAGGCAGCCTACGAGCAGTACTTC
size: once; V: TRBV13; D: TRBD1; J: TRBJ2-1; CDR3: CASSSPGAGGLYNEQFF; DNA: TGTGCCAGCAGCTCCCCGGGGGCAGGGGGCTTATACAATGAGCAGTTCTTC
size: NA; V: TRBV7-6; D: TRBD2; J: TRBJ2-3; CDR3: CASSHSVAGAGADTQYF; DNA: TGTGCCAGCAGCCATAGCGTGGCGGGAGCGGGCGCAGATACGCAGTATTTT
size: NA; V: TRBV5-1; D: NA; J: TRBJ2-2; CDR3: CASSDFGELFF; DNA: TGCGCCAGCAGCGATTTTGGGGAGCTGTTTTTT
size: NA; V: TRBV30; D: TRBD2; J: TRBJ2-2; CDR3: CAGQRGGELFF; DNA: TGTGCCGGCCAGCGGGGCGGGGAGCTGTTTTTT